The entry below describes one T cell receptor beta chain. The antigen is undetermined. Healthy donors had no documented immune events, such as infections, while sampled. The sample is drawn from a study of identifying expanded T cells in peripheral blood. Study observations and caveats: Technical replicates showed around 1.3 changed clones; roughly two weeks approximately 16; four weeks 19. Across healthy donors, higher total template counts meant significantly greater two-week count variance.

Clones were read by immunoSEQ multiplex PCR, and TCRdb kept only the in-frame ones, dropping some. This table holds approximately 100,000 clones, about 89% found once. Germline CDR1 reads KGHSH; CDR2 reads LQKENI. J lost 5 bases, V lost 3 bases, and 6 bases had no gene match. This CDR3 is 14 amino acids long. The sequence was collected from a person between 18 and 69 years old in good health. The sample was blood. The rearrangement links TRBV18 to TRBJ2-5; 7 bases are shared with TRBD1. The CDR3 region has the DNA TGTGCCAGCTCACCGGGACAGAGGGCGGAGACCCAGTACTTC. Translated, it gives CASSPGQRAETQYF.